Below, 6 T cell receptor beta chains from the same sample are listed, as sequenced in a study of T cell repertoires in cytomegalovirus infection. The antigens for these receptors are not known. TCRdb re-called the reads through MiXCR, storing one row per CDR3 protein. The sample records about 700,000 distinct CDR3 sequences, roughly 30% being singletons. The sample here was cultured PBMCs, taken from culture after CMV antigen stimulation. Receptors originate from a human donor in good health (CMV status not recorded). Some clones in this sample may be carry-over from other donors' samples.

This rearrangement joins TRBV28 to TRBJ2-7; D perhaps matches TRBD1 (9 bases). V was pared by 6 bases and J by 3 bases, with 27 bases between. This CDR3 contains 18 residues. Germline V gene lookup returns CDR1 MDHEN and CDR2 SYDVKM. The CDR3 nucleotides are TGTGCCAGCAGCGGACTAGCCCCGGAGGACAGGGGACTCTACGAGCAGTACTTC. Its protein is CASSGLAPEDRGLYEQYF.

The sample holds a few counts of this clonotype. The chain couples TRBV7-9 to TRBJ2-7, with 11 nucleotides matching TRBD2. V was pared by 8 bases and J by 6 bases, with 6 bases of the junction left unmatched. Germline CDR1 reads SEHNR; CDR2 reads FQNEAQ (reference sequence). This CDR3 is 13 amino acids long. CDR3 DNA sequence: TGTGCCAGCGTGCTAGCGGGGGGCAGCGAGCAGTACTTC. Its protein is CASVLAGGSEQYF. Combining the CDR3 with reference TRBV7-9 and TRBJ2-7 gives the whole variable domain DTGVSQNPRHKITKRGQNVTFRCDPISEHNRLYWYRQTLGQGPEFLTYFQNEAQLEKSRLLSDRFSAERPKGSFSTLEIQRTEQGDSAMYLCASVLAGGSEQYFGPGTRLTVT.

This clonotype turned up a few times. The V and J genes are TRBV19 and TRBJ2-3; D is perhaps TRBD1 (6 bases). V shed 3 bases and J shed 2 bases, with 12 bases lying between them. CDR1 is LNHDA and CDR2 is SQIVND in the germline V gene (reference sequence). CDR3 length: 15 amino acids. The CDR3 DNA is TGTGCCAGTAGTATCAGGGGATCGGACACAGATACGCAGTATTTT. It is translated as CASSIRGSDTDTQYF.

The rearrangement joins TRBV15 to TRBJ1-5; no definite D call. The CDR3 extends over 14 amino acids. In germline, CDR1 is LNHNV, CDR2 YYDKDF (reference sequence). Trimming shortened V by 3 bases and J by 5 bases, and 11 bases separated the two germline ends. As DNA, the CDR3 is TGTGCCACCAGCAGCGGGCGGGAGGATCAGCCCCAGCATTTT. Protein product: CATSSGREDQPQHF.

This clonotype turned up a few times. V and J are TRBV7-2 and TRBJ2-1; TRBD1 or TRBD2 may be the D gene (5 bases each). This CDR3 region has 14 residues. V lost 4 bases and J lost 9, with 16 bases in between. CDR1 and CDR2 from the germline V gene are SGHTA and FQGNSA. This CDR3 reads CASSSLPGPSEQFF. As DNA, the CDR3 is TGTGCCAGCAGCTCACTGCCGGGACCCAGTGAGCAGTTCTTC.

CDR3 in DNA: TGTGCCAGCAAATCCGGGGTCGATTCCTACGAGCAGTACTTC. Its translation: CASKSGVDSYEQYF. The genes are TRBV27 and TRBJ2-7; a weak D match, TRBD2 (5 bases). This CDR3 is built from 14 residues. From germline, CDR1 is MNHEY and CDR2 SMNVEV (reference sequence). V was clipped by 7 bases and J by 1 base, with 14 bases between them.